This T cell receptor beta chain was identified during a study of OX40 agonist ivuxolimab in advanced cancers. As for the study in general: Across the patients, intravenous ivuxolimab was delivered every 2 weeks at 0.01 to 10 mg/kg. Findings and limits, study-wide: Low clonal expansion, among the lowest seen, marked partial responders at 0.1-3.0 mg/kg.

Sequencing was performed with immunoSEQ multiplex PCR; in TCRdb, only in-frame clones are kept and a portion is missing. The sample includes more than 65,000 clones, around 84% of them seen just once. With autoimmune disease history or systemic immunosuppression, patients were excluded. J gave up 3 bases and V 2 bases, and 3 bases lay outside the gene matches. The V gene's germline CDR1 is MDHEN and CDR2 SYDVKM. The CDR3 extends over 15 amino acids. Turning to this clone: The antigen is undetermined.

Source: CD4+ or CD8+ T cells sorted from blood, taken in a trial of the OX40 agonist ivuxolimab. The receptor was derived from an adult with an advanced solid tumor such as melanoma, head and neck, liver or kidney cancer. V and J are TRBV28 and TRBJ2-3, with 9 bases matching TRBD2. This CDR3 reads CASSLAGGRTDTQYF. The CDR3 nucleotides read TGTGCCAGCAGTTTAGCGGGGGGGCGGACAGATACGCAGTATTTT.